The rows below give T cell receptor beta chains drawn from one sample of a study of neoadjuvant nivolumab and ipilimumab in lung cancer. Data came from immunoSEQ multiplex PCR; TCRdb stores just in-frame clones and leaves some out. The sample records some 10,000 clones, 77% being singletons. Specimen: tumor tissue, collected after neoadjuvant nivolumab, alone or with ipilimumab, at or shortly before surgery. The source of these receptors is an adult with non-small cell lung cancer. Some clones in this sample may be carry-over from other donors' samples. Each CDR3 is given without its conserved first and last residue. A D gene is named only where the DNA matches it firmly.

D gene	J gene	V gene	CDR3 protein
TRBD2	TRBJ2-7	TRBV10-2	ASRTGLAGVQY
.	TRBJ2-7	TRBV29-1	SVAKSSYEQY
.	TRBJ1-1	TRBV4-3	ASSQDFGLGAEAF
TRBD2	TRBJ2-1	TRBV14	ASSQDRTSDYNEQF
.	TRBJ2-7	TRBV6-1	ASSEEFPVY
TRBD2	TRBJ2-2	TRBV19	ASKPVGTGGFTGELF
TRBD2	TRBJ2-1	TRBV6-5	ASHRGSGGGEQF
.	TRBJ1-6	TRBV10-3	AATDRKSSPLH
.	TRBJ1-2	TRBV25-1	ASSDTGNEGYT
TRBD2	TRBJ2-7	TRBV29-1	SVASPSGNSYEQY
.	TRBJ1-1	TRBV7-9	ASSQVTFLDFGAF
TRBD1	TRBJ2-2	TRBV9	ASSPQGVATGELF
.	TRBJ1-2	TRBV9	ASSYTGHYGYT
.	TRBJ2-3	TRBV5-6	ASSPGATSSTDTQY
.	TRBJ2-7	TRBV9	ASSVGADPPYEQY
.	TRBJ2-7	TRBV4-1	ASSQEVRVPSYEQY
.	TRBJ2-1	TRBV5-4	ASSLAMVNEQF
.	TRBJ2-1	TRBV4-3	ASSQGRLDYNEQF
TRBD2	TRBJ2-3	TRBV5-4	ASSLGLAGALTDTQY
.	TRBJ2-7	TRBV11-2	ASSSTLLVSGEQY
.	TRBJ2-2	TRBV4-3	ASSQDPGNTGELF
TRBD2	TRBJ2-7	TRBV11-3	ASSFDGTSGAGYEQY
.	TRBJ2-5	TRBV5-6	ASSSGNSWETQY
TRBD1	TRBJ1-6	TRBV4-1	ASSQKPGTGNSPLH
.	TRBJ1-1	TRBV19	ASSPTDRSNTEAF
TRBD1	TRBJ2-2	TRBV7-8	ASTTSLGTGVGELF
TRBD1	TRBJ2-7	TRBV5-1	ASSLAGSRTGGFVYEQY
TRBD1	TRBJ1-2	TRBV12-5	ASGPGAGTGARGT
.	TRBJ1-1	TRBV29-1	SVGDTEAF
TRBD1	TRBJ2-7	TRBV7-2	ASSTRGPGYEQY
.	TRBJ2-3	TRBV11-2	ASSLDLEATQY
.	TRBJ1-5	TRBV19	ASSERRGDNQPQH
.	TRBJ2-1	TRBV21-1	ASSKDCTARRFDRQF
.	TRBJ2-3	TRBV25-1	ASSARRDTQY
.	TRBJ2-7	TRBV7-7	ASSRGWQDEQY
TRBD2	TRBJ2-3	TRBV5-6	ASSFLGGISTDTQY
.	TRBJ1-4	TRBV10-3	AISAGATNEKLF
TRBD1	TRBJ1-1	TRBV5-1	ASSSQGAGDTEAF
TRBD1	TRBJ2-7	TRBV10-3	ATIPGQGRHEQY
.	TRBJ2-7	TRBV5-6	ASSKEAGARAEQY